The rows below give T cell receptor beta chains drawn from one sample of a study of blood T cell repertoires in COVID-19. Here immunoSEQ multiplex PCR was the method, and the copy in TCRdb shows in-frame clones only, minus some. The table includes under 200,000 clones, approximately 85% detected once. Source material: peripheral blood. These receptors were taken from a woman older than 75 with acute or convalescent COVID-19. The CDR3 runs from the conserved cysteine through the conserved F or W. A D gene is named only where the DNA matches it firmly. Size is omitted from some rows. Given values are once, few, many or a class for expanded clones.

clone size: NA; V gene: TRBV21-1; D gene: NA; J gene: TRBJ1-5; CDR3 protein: CARRDRETATTGQPQHF; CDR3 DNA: TGTGCCAGAAGGGATCGGGAGACAGCAACCACGGGGCAGCCCCAGCATTTT
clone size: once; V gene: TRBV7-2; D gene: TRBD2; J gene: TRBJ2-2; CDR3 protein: CASSPQRGTGELFF; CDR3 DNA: TGTGCCAGCAGCCCACAGCGGGGGACCGGGGAGCTGTTTTTT
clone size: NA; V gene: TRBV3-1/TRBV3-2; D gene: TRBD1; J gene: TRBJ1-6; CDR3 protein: CASSQGTGNLGTLHF; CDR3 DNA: TGTGCCAGCAGCCAAGGGACAGGGAACTTGGGGACCCTCCACTTT
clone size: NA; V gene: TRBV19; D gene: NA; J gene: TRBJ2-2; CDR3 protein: CASTQAENTGELFF; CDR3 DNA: TGTGCCAGTACCCAAGCGGAGAACACCGGGGAGCTGTTTTTT
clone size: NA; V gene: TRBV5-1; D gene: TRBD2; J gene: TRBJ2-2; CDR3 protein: CASSLAGTSNTGELFF; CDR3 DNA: TGCGCCAGCAGCTTGGCCGGGACTAGTAACACCGGGGAGCTGTTTTTT
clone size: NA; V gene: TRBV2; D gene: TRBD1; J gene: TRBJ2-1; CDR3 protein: CASSDRGQGNEQFF; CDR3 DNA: TGTGCCAGCAGTGATAGGGGACAGGGGAATGAGCAGTTCTTC
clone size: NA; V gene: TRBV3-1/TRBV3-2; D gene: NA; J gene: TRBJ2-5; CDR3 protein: CASSHRSATDLRQAQYF; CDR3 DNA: TGTGCCAGCAGCCACCGCTCAGCCACCGACCTAAGACAGGCCCAGTACTTC
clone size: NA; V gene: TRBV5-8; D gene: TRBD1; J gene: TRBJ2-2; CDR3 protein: CASSGQGNTGELFF; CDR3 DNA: TGTGCCAGCAGTGGACAGGGGAACACCGGGGAGCTGTTTTTT
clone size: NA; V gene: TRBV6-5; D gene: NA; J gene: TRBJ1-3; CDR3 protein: CASSYTGTGDTIYF; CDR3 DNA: TGTGCCAGCAGTTACACAGGGACCGGAGACACCATATATTTT
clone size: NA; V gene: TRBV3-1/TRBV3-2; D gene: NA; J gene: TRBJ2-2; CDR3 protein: CASSEGGGYTGELFF; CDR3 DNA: TGTGCCAGCAGCGAAGGAGGGGGATACACCGGGGAGCTGTTTTTT
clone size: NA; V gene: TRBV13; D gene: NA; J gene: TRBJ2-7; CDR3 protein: CASSSGPSQGRDYEQYF; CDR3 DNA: TGTGCCAGCAGCTCGGGGCCGTCACAGGGTCGGGACTACGAGCAGTACTTC
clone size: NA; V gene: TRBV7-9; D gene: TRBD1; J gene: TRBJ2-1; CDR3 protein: CASSSWGQGRNEQFF; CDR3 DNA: TGTGCCAGCAGCTCATGGGGACAGGGAAGGAATGAGCAGTTCTTC
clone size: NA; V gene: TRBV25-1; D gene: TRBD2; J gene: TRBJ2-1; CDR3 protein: CASSDHASGGLNEQFF; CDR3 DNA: TGTGCCAGCAGTGATCACGCTAGCGGGGGCCTCAATGAGCAGTTCTTC
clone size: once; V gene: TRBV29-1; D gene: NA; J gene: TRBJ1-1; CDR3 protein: CSVSLGGNTEAFF; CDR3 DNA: TGCAGCGTCAGTCTCGGGGGGAACACTGAAGCTTTCTTT
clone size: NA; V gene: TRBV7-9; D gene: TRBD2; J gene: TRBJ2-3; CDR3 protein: CASSPTGGATDTQYF; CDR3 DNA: TGTGCCAGCAGCCCCACGGGAGGGGCGACAGATACGCAGTATTTT
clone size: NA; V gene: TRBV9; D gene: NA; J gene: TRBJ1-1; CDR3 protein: CASSPGQNTEAFF; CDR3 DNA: TGTGCCAGCAGCCCGGGACAGAACACTGAAGCTTTCTTT
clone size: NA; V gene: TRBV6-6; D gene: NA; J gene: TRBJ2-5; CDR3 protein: CASSKIQGTVGETQYF; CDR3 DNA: TGTGCCAGCAGTAAAATCCAGGGGACCGTGGGGGAGACCCAGTACTTC
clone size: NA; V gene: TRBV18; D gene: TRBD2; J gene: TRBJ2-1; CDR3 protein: CASSPIGGGENEQFF; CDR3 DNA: TGTGCCAGCTCACCAATTGGCGGGGGGGAAAATGAGCAGTTCTTC
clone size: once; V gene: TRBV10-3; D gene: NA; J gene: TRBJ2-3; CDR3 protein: CAISPSQGNGGTDTQYF; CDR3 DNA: TGTGCCATCAGCCCTTCCCAGGGAAATGGGGGCACAGATACGCAGTATTTT
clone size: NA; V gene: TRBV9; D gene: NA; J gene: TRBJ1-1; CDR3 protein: CASSMDIQGNTEAFF; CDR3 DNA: TGTGCCAGCAGCATGGACATCCAGGGGAACACTGAAGCTTTCTTT
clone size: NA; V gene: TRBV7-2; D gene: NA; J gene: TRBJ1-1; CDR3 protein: CASSARLGENTEAFF; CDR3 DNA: TGTGCCAGCAGCGCACGGCTCGGAGAGAACACTGAAGCTTTCTTT
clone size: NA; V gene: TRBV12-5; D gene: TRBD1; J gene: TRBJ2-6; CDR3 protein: CASGWGQSYSGANVLTF; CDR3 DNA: TGTGCTAGTGGTTGGGGACAGAGCTACTCTGGGGCCAACGTCCTGACTTTC
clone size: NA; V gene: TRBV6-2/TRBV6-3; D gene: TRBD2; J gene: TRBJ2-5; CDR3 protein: CASSLPGGRYQETQYF; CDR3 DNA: TGTGCCAGCAGCCTCCCAGGCGGGAGGTATCAAGAGACCCAGTACTTC
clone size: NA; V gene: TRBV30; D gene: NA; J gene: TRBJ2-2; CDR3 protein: CAWSNVGGDTGELFF; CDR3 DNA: TGTGCCTGGAGTAACGTGGGAGGAGACACCGGGGAGCTGTTTTTT
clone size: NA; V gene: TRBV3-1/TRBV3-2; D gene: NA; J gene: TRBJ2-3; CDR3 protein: CASSQPGRDTQYF; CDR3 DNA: TGTGCCAGCAGCCAACCTGGGCGAGATACGCAGTATTTT
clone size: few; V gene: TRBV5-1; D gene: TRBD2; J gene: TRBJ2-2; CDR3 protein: CASSGSGRRNTGELFF; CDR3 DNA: TGCGCCAGCAGCGGGAGCGGGAGGCGGAACACCGGGGAGCTGTTTTTT
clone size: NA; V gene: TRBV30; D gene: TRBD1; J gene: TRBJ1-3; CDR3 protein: CAWTLGGYGTIYF; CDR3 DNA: TGTGCCTGGACCCTAGGGGGCTACGGCACCATATATTTT
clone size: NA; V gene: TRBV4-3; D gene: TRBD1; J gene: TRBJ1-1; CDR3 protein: CASSLAGGQAGTEAFF; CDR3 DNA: TGCGCCAGCAGCTTGGCTGGGGGACAGGCAGGCACTGAAGCTTTCTTT
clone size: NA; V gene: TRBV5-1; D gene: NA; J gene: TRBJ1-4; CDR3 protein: CASSLTGIGEKLFF; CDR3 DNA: TGCGCCAGCAGCCTGACAGGAATCGGGGAAAAACTGTTTTTT
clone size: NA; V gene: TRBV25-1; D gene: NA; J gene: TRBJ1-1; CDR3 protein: CASSDPTGIEAFF; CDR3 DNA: TGTGCCAGCAGCGACCCGACAGGAATTGAAGCTTTCTTT
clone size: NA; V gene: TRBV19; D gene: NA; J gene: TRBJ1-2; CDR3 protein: CASSLRTAWAYGYTF; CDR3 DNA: TGTGCCAGTAGCCTTCGGACAGCATGGGCCTATGGCTACACCTTC
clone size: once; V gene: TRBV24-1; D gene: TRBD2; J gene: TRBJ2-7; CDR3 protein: CATSDGTSGRYEQYF; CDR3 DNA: TGTGCCACCAGTGATGGGACTAGCGGGAGGTACGAGCAGTACTTC
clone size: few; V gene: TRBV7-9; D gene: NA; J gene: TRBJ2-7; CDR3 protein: CASSLQVSYEQYF; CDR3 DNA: TGTGCCAGCAGCTTACAGGTCTCCTACGAGCAGTACTTC
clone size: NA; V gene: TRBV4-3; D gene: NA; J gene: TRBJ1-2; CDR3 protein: CASSQDRGDRQLGGYTF; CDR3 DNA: TGCGCCAGCAGCCAAGATCGGGGGGACCGCCAACTGGGGGGCTACACCTTC
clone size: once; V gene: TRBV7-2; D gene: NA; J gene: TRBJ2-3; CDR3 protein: CASSRSPSTDTQYF; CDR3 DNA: TGTGCCAGCAGCCGTTCCCCTAGCACAGATACGCAGTATTTT
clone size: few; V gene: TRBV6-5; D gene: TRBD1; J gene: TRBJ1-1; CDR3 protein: CASLSPTGGYTEAFF; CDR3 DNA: TGTGCCAGTCTCAGCCCGACAGGGGGCTACACTGAAGCTTTCTTT
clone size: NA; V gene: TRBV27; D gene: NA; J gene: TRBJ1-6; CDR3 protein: CASSLGPLYNSPLHF; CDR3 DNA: TGTGCCAGCAGTTTAGGGCCGCTTTATAATTCACCCCTCCACTTT
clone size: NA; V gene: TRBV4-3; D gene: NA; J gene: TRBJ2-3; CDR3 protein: CASSQEARGTDTQYF; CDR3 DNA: TGCGCCAGCAGCCAAGAGGCCAGGGGAACAGATACGCAGTATTTT
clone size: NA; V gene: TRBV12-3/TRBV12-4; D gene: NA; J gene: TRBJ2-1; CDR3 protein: CASTTGNEQFF; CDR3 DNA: TGTGCCAGCACCACCGGGAATGAGCAGTTCTTC
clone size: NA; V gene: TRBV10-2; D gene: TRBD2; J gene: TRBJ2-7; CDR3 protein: CASRYSGRGIYEQYF; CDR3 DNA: TGCGCCAGCAGATATAGCGGGAGGGGGATCTACGAGCAGTACTTC
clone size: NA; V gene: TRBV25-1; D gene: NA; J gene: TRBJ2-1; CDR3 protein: CASSFLRGELYNEQFF; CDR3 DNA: TGTGCCAGCAGTTTTCTCAGGGGAGAATTATACAATGAGCAGTTCTTC
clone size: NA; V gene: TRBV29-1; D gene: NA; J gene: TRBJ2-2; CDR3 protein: CSVEDQVRGETGELFF; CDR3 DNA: TGCAGCGTTGAAGATCAAGTACGTGGAGAAACCGGGGAGCTGTTTTTT
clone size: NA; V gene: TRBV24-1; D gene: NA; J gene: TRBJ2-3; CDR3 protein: CATSDLKTGSRGDTQYF; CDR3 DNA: TGTGCCACCAGTGATCTGAAAACCGGGTCCAGAGGAGATACGCAGTATTTT
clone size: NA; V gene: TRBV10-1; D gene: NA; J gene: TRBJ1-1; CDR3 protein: CASSKSENTEAFF; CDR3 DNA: TGCGCCAGCAGTAAATCAGAGAACACTGAAGCTTTCTTT
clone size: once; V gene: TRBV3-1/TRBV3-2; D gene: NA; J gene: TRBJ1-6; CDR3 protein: CASSHMGRNSPLHF; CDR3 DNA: TGTGCCAGCAGCCATATGGGCAGAAATTCACCCCTCCACTTT
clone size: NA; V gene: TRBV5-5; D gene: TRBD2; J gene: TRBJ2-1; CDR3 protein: CASSYTSGAYNEQFF; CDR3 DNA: TGTGCCAGCAGTTATACTAGCGGGGCCTACAATGAGCAGTTCTTC
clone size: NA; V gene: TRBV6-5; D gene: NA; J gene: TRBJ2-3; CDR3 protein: CASSPPRPGDTQYF; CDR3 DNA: TGTGCCAGCAGTCCCCCCCGTCCCGGAGATACGCAGTATTTT
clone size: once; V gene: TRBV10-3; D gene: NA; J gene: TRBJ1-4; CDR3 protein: CAISDPGLPNEKLFF; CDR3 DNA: TGTGCCATCAGTGATCCGGGACTTCCTAATGAAAAACTGTTTTTT